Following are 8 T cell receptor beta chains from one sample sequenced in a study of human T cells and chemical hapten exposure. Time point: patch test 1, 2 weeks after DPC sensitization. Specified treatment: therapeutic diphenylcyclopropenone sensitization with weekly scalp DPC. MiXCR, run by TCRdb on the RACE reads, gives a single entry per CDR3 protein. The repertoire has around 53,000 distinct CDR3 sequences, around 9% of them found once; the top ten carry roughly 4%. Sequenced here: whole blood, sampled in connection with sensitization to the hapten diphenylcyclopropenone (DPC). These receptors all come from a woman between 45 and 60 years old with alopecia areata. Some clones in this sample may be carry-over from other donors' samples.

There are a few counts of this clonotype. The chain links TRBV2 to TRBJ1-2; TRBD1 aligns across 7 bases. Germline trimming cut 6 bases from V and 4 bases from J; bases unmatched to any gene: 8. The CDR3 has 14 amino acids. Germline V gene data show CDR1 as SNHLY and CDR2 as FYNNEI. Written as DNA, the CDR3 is TGTGCCAGCAGGGCCGAACAGGGGTTCTATGGCTACACCTTC. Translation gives CASRAEQGFYGYTF.

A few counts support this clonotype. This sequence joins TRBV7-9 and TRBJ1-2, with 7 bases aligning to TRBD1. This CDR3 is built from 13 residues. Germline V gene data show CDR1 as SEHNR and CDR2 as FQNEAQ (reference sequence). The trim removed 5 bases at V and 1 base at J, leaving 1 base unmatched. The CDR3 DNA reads TGTGCCAGCAGCCGGGACAGTAACTATGGCTACACCTTC. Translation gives CASSRDSNYGYTF.

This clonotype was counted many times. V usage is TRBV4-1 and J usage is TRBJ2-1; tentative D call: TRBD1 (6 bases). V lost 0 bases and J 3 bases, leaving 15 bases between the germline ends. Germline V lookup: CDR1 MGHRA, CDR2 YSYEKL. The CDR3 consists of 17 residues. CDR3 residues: CASSQEVSGAIYNEQFF. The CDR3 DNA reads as TGCGCCAGCAGCCAAGAGGTCTCAGGGGCGATCTACAATGAGCAGTTCTTC.

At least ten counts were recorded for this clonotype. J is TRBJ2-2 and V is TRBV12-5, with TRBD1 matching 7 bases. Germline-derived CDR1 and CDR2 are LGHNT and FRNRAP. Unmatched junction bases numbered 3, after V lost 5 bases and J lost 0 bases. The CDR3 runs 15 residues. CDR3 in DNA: TGTGCTAGTGGTCAGGGGGTCGCGAACACCGGGGAGCTGTTTTTT. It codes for CASGQGVANTGELFF. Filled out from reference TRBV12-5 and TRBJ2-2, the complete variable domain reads DARVTQTPRHKVTEMGQEVTMRCQPILGHNTVFWYRQTMMQGLELLAYFRNRAPLDDSGMPKDRFSAEMPDATLATLKIQPSEPRDSAVYFCASGQGVANTGELFFGEGSRLTVL.

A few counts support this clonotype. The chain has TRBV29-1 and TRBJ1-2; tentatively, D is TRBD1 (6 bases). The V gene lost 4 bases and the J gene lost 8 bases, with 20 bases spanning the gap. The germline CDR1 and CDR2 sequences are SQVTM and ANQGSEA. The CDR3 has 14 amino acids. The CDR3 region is CSVASDSSVRGYTF. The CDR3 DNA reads TGCAGCGTTGCGTCGGACAGCTCGGTACGCGGCTACACCTTC.

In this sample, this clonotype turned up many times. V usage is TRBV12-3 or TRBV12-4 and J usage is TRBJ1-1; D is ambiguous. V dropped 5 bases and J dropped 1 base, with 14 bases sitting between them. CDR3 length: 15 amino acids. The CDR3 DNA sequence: TGTGCCAGCAGTCCAACAACGTCGCGGAACACTGAAGCTTTCTTT. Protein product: CASSPTTSRNTEAFF.

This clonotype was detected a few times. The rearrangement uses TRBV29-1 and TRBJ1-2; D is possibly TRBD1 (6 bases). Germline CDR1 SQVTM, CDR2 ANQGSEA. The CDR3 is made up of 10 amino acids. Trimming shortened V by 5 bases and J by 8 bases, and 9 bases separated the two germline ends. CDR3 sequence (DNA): TGCAGCGTTAGGGGGGTAGGCTACACCTTC. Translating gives CSVRGVGYTF.

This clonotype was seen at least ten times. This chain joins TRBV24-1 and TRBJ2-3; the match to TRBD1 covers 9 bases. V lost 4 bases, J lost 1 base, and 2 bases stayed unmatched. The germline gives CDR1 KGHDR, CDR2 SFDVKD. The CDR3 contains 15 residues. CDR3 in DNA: TGTGCCACCAGTGACCGGACAGGGGGCACAGATACGCAGTATTTT. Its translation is CATSDRTGGTDTQYF.